These T cell receptor beta chains were read from a single sample in a study of shared clonotypes between healthy human individuals. Sequencing used immunoSEQ multiplex PCR; TCRdb keeps in-frame clones, though not all of them. The sample has around 2.3 million clones; approximately 95% are singletons. The material sequenced was naive CD4+ T cells sorted from blood. These receptors were taken from a man between 18 and 29 years old in good health. The CDR3 runs from the conserved cysteine through the conserved F or W. The D gene is left open where the match is weak. Size values are once, few and many counts, or a class for expanded clones, and some rows have none.

- | TRBJ1-1 | TRBV29-1 | - | CSVEEGRNTEAFF | TGCAGCGTTGAAGAGGGGAGGAACACTGAAGCTTTCTTT
TRBD2 | TRBJ2-3 | TRBV27 | - | CASSSPGLENTQYF | TGTGCCAGCAGTAGCCCGGGACTAGAGAATACGCAGTATTTT
- | TRBJ1-5 | TRBV2 | - | CASTGGGQPQHF | TGTGCCAGCACCGGGGGGGGTCAGCCCCAGCATTTT
- | TRBJ2-5 | TRBV5-1 | - | CASSLLGADQETQYF | TGCGCCAGCAGCTTGTTGGGGGCAGACCAAGAGACCCAGTACTTC
- | TRBJ1-1 | TRBV5-1 | once | CASSLGGNTDTEAFF | TGCGCCAGCAGCCTTGGGGGGAACACCGACACTGAAGCTTTCTTT
TRBD2 | TRBJ2-5 | TRBV2 | once | CASSRTSGQETQYF | TGTGCCAGCAGTAGGACTAGCGGGCAAGAGACCCAGTACTTC
TRBD2 | TRBJ2-7 | TRBV30 | - | CAWSVGGGSYEQYF | TGTGCCTGGAGTGTCGGCGGGGGCTCCTACGAGCAGTACTTC
- | TRBJ1-2 | TRBV7-9 | - | CASSSRAGVDGYTF | TGTGCCAGCAGCTCCCGGGCGGGGGTCGATGGCTACACCTTC
TRBD1 | TRBJ2-7 | TRBV28 | - | CASSIAGTGGRYEQYF | TGTGCCAGCAGCATAGCCGGGACAGGGGGAAGGTACGAGCAGTACTTC
TRBD1 | TRBJ2-7 | TRBV19 | - | CASSGRDRGYEQYF | TGTGCCAGTAGTGGCCGGGACAGGGGCTACGAGCAGTACTTC
- | TRBJ1-2 | TRBV5-6 | - | CASSLYGYTF | TGTGCCAGCAGCTTGTATGGCTACACCTTC
- | TRBJ1-1 | TRBV18 | - | CASSPPKGRNTEAFF | TGTGCCAGCTCACCTCCGAAGGGGAGGAACACTGAAGCTTTCTTT
- | TRBJ1-1 | TRBV7-2 | - | CASSFGTTEAFF | TGTGCCAGCAGCTTCGGGACCACTGAAGCTTTCTTT
- | TRBJ1-5 | TRBV30 | - | CAWSLRGNSNQPQHF | TGTGCCTGGAGTCTTAGGGGAAATAGCAATCAGCCCCAGCATTTT
- | TRBJ1-3 | TRBV7-5 | - | CARSLAGVTGNTIYF | TGTGCCAGAAGCTTAGCAGGTGTGACTGGAAACACCATATATTTT
- | TRBJ1-4 | TRBV7-9 | - | CASSLDAREKLFF | TGTGCCAGCAGCTTGGACGCCCGGGAAAAACTGTTTTTT
- | TRBJ2-3 | TRBV4-1 | - | CASSQDSGLRGDTQYF | TGCGCCAGCAGCCAGGACTCCGGGCTGCGCGGAGATACGCAGTATTTT
TRBD1 | TRBJ1-5 | TRBV18 | - | CASSQGQIGSSQPQHF | TGTGCCAGCTCACAGGGACAGATTGGGAGCAGTCAGCCCCAGCATTTT
- | TRBJ2-6 | TRBV19 | - | CASSMTGYYSGANVLTF | TGTGCCAGTAGTATGACTGGGTATTACTCTGGGGCCAACGTCCTGACTTTC
TRBD1 | TRBJ2-3 | TRBV10-1 | - | CASSEAGQGADTQYF | TGCGCCAGCAGTGAAGCCGGACAGGGAGCAGATACGCAGTATTTT
- | TRBJ1-1 | TRBV6-1 | - | CASSEGSGRNTEAFF | TGTGCCAGCAGTGAAGGGTCAGGGCGGAACACTGAAGCTTTCTTT
- | TRBJ2-7 | TRBV27 | - | CASSITAGTQSYEQYF | TGTGCCAGCAGCATAACGGCAGGGACTCAGTCCTACGAGCAGTACTTC
- | TRBJ2-5 | TRBV4-1 | - | CASSVLVSETQYF | TGCGCCAGCAGCGTTCTAGTTTCGGAGACCCAGTACTTC
TRBD1 | TRBJ1-3 | TRBV4-1 | - | CASSQEGDRVLPGGNTIYF | TGCGCCAGCAGCCAAGAAGGGGACAGGGTCCTCCCGGGAGGAAACACCATATATTTT
- | TRBJ2-3 | TRBV6-1 | - | CASSEVLASTDTQYF | TGTGCCAGCAGTGAAGTTTTAGCCAGCACAGATACGCAGTATTTT
- | TRBJ2-1 | TRBV28 | - | CASSTGGAYQFF | TGTGCCAGCAGTACCGGAGGGGCCTATCAGTTCTTC
- | TRBJ2-1 | TRBV30 | - | CAWSSRVSSYNEQFF | TGTGCCTGGAGTTCACGGGTGAGCTCCTACAATGAGCAGTTCTTC
- | TRBJ1-3 | TRBV7-9 | - | CASIGWRGRGNTIYF | TGTGCCAGCATCGGATGGAGGGGAAGAGGAAACACCATATATTTT
TRBD2 | TRBJ2-7 | TRBV7-2 | many | CASSPWRGRTYEQYF | TGTGCCAGCAGCCCTTGGCGGGGGAGGACCTACGAGCAGTACTTC
- | TRBJ2-5 | TRBV5-5 | - | CASSSPLGGTQYF | TGTGCCAGCAGCTCCCCTCTGGGGGGGACCCAGTACTTC
- | TRBJ1-1 | TRBV18 | - | CASSPINTEAFF | TGTGCCAGCTCACCTATAAACACTGAAGCTTTCTTT
TRBD2 | TRBJ2-2 | TRBV4-3 | - | CASSAGRERAGELFF | TGCGCCAGCAGCGCCGGGCGGGAGCGAGCCGGGGAGCTGTTTTTT
- | TRBJ1-2 | TRBV4-3 | - | CASSQAREYYGYTF | TGCGCCAGCAGCCAGGCCCGAGAGTACTATGGCTACACCTTC
TRBD1 | TRBJ2-1 | TRBV7-2 | - | CASSLSGTATYNEQFF | TGTGCCAGCAGCCTCTCCGGGACAGCAACCTACAATGAGCAGTTCTTC
- | TRBJ2-4 | TRBV12-2 | - | CASRGRAKNIQYF | TGTGCAAGTCGCGGCCGAGCCAAAAACATTCAGTACTTC
- | TRBJ2-2 | TRBV28 | - | CASSYPSQGTNTGELFF | TGTGCCAGCAGTTACCCCTCCCAGGGTACGAACACCGGGGAGCTGTTTTTT
- | TRBJ1-6 | TRBV10-3 | few | CAISDMAVNSPLHF | TGTGCCATCAGTGATATGGCAGTTAATTCACCCCTCCACTTT
- | TRBJ2-3 | TRBV18 | once | CASSPPTRVAQYF | TGTGCCAGCTCACCACCCACCCGCGTGGCGCAGTATTTT
TRBD1 | TRBJ1-1 | TRBV30 | - | CAWSGDRVNTEAFF | TGTGCCTGGAGTGGAGACAGGGTGAACACTGAAGCTTTCTTT
- | TRBJ2-1 | TRBV11-3 | - | CASSFGPGRSSYNEQFF | TGTGCCAGCAGCTTTGGGCCCGGGCGAAGCTCCTACAATGAGCAGTTCTTC
TRBD1 | TRBJ1-1 | TRBV5-1 | - | CASRSGTVNTEAFF | TGCGCCAGCAGATCCGGGACAGTTAACACTGAAGCTTTCTTT
- | TRBJ1-1 | TRBV10-3 | few | CAISELSNTEAFF | TGTGCCATCAGTGAGTTGTCAAACACTGAAGCTTTCTTT
TRBD1 | TRBJ1-2 | TRBV6-5 | - | CASSSGQGVDYGYTF | TGTGCCAGCAGTTCGGGACAGGGTGTGGACTATGGCTACACCTTC
TRBD1 | TRBJ1-2 | TRBV28 | - | CASRDREGYGYTF | TGTGCCAGCAGAGACAGGGAAGGCTATGGCTACACCTTC
- | TRBJ1-2 | TRBV7-9 | - | CASSLKLDYGYTF | TGTGCCAGCAGCTTAAAACTGGACTATGGCTACACCTTC
- | TRBJ2-3 | TRBV10-3 | - | CAISESGGTDTQYF | TGTGCCATCAGTGAGTCGGGTGGCACAGATACGCAGTATTTT
TRBD1 | TRBJ2-7 | TRBV5-1 | - | CASSSGTGGPTYEQYF | TGCGCCAGCAGCTCCGGGACAGGGGGTCCCACCTACGAGCAGTACTTC
TRBD2 | TRBJ2-7 | TRBV7-8 | - | CASSLGAGTSTSKQYF | TGTGCCAGCAGCTTAGGGGCCGGGACTAGCACCAGCAAGCAGTACTTC
- | TRBJ1-5 | TRBV6-5 | - | CASSLTEDQPQHF | TGTGCCAGCAGTTTGACAGAAGATCAGCCCCAGCATTTT
- | TRBJ2-7 | TRBV5-1 | - | CASSLERGAYEQYF | TGCGCCAGCAGCTTGGAAAGGGGCGCCTACGAGCAGTACTTC
- | TRBJ1-5 | TRBV10-3 | - | CAISEGTLSNQPQHF | TGTGCCATCAGTGAGGGGACACTTAGCAATCAGCCCCAGCATTTT